The 18 T cell receptor beta chains presented below share a single source sample, sequenced in a study of spatial heterogeneity in lung cancer (dated by TCRdb to about 2019). The library was built by means of 5' RACE. The data were produced on a NextSeq 500. Through fastp at Q25 and MiXCR, TCRdb rebuilt clones from the public reads, retaining in-frame beta chains. A single entry per CDR3 protein holds the most common genes and DNA from its merged rows. Within this sample are about 39,000 distinct CDR3 sequences, with 2.5% to 3.5% of them counted one time only. Roughly 40% of the sample is taken by the ten largest. This specimen's time point label, per the study, means: sample taken at primary tumor resection. Specimen: normal lung tissue next to the tumor, collected at surgery. All receptors derive from a male donor with early-stage non-small cell lung cancer.

This clonotype was counted many times. The chain has TRBV6-5 and TRBJ1-1, with unresolved D. The V end was cut by 5 bases, the J end by 0 bases, with 13 bases between. The CDR3 runs to 15 residues. Per the germline V gene, CDR1 is MNHEY and CDR2 is SVGAGI. This chain's CDR3 is CASSPSQNMNTEAFF. The CDR3 DNA reads TGTGCCAGCAGTCCATCGCAAAACATGAACACTGAAGCTTTCTTT.

This clonotype has a count of ten or more. The CDR3 is CASSGIKPGAFF. The CDR3 region has the DNA TGTGCCAGCAGTGGGATAAAACCGGGGGCTTTCTTT. The genes are TRBV12-3 or TRBV12-4 and TRBJ1-1; no definite D call. Trimming took 5 bases from V and 11 from J, leaving 15 bases between them. CDR3 size: 12 residues.

This clonotype was seen many times. The rearrangement links TRBV6-2 or TRBV6-3 to TRBJ2-2; TRBD2 agrees at 15 bases. V lost 6 bases to trimming and J lost 6 bases; unmatched junction nucleotides: 8. There are 17 residues in the CDR3. CDR1 and CDR2 from the germline V gene are MNHEY and SVGEGT. The CDR3 protein is CASSRGLAGGKSGELFF. The CDR3 bases are TGTGCCAGCAGCCGCGGACTAGCGGGAGGGAAATCCGGGGAGCTGTTTTTT.

This clonotype was seen repeatedly, ten times or more. The chain links TRBV11-2 to TRBJ2-7; 9 nucleotides line up with TRBD2. The CDR3 totals 14 residues. V lost 6 bases and J lost 7; bases outside the gene matches: 10. The germline V gene has CDR1 SGHAT and CDR2 FQNNGV. CDR3 loop: CASRGTSPLLEQYF. As DNA, the CDR3 is TGTGCCAGCAGGGGGACTAGCCCTCTCCTGGAGCAGTACTTC.

This clonotype was detected many times. The V and J genes are TRBV5-1 and TRBJ1-4; TRBD1 agrees at 7 bases. The trim removed 4 bases at V and 6 bases at J, leaving 15 bases unmatched. CDR3 length: 17 amino acids. Germline CDR1 reads SGHRS; CDR2 reads YFSETQ. The CDR3 sequence is CASSPQGGVGPHEKLFF. CDR3 in DNA: TGCGCCAGCAGCCCCCAGGGGGGTGTAGGACCGCATGAAAAACTGTTTTTT.

This clonotype showed up many times. The rearrangement links TRBV6-1 to TRBJ2-3; no reliable D call. V was clipped by 5 bases and J by 1 base, with 16 bases between them. The CDR3 extends over 16 amino acids. Germline CDR1 is MNHNS and CDR2 is SASEGT. The CDR3 sequence: CASSRRRPSGTDTQYF. In nucleotides, the CDR3 is TGTGCCAGCAGTCGAAGAAGGCCTTCTGGCACAGATACGCAGTATTTT.

This clonotype showed up many times. V usage is TRBV29-1 and J usage is TRBJ2-5; TRBD2 agrees at 11 bases. The CDR3 is 15 residues long. Per germline, CDR1 SQVTM and CDR2 ANQGSEA. The ends lost 7 bases at V and 2 bases at J; junction bases unmatched: 9. DNA for the CDR3: TGCAGCGCCCGCCTTAGCGGGGGGGGTCAAGAGACCCAGTACTTC. It encodes CSARLSGGGQETQYF.

This clonotype was picked up many times. V gene TRBV20-1 combines with J gene TRBJ2-7; 10 bases line up with TRBD1. V shed 6 bases, J shed 6 bases, and the junction held 8 bases outside the gene matches. The CDR3 totals 13 residues. The germline V gene has CDR1 DFQATT and CDR2 SNEGSKA (reference sequence). This chain's CDR3 is CSAGTGALPEQYF. In DNA form, the CDR3 reads TGCAGTGCCGGGACAGGGGCTTTGCCCGAGCAGTACTTC.

This clonotype was counted ten times or more. This rearrangement joins TRBV6-1 to TRBJ2-1, with D perhaps matching TRBD2 (7 bases). Trimming shortened V by 4 bases and J by 3 bases, and 10 bases separated the two germline ends. The germline gives CDR1 MNHNS, CDR2 SASEGT. This CDR3 has 14 amino acids. CDR3: CASSGEGVYNEQFF. As DNA, the CDR3 is TGTGCCAGCAGTGGGGAGGGGGTCTACAATGAGCAGTTCTTC.

This clonotype was seen at least ten times. The chain uses TRBV12-5 and TRBJ1-5, with TRBD1 as a possible D gene (5 bases). CDR1 and CDR2 from the germline V gene are LGHNT and FRNRAP. The CDR3 consists of 14 residues. The ends were cut back, 7 bases at V and 2 bases at J, with 12 bases in the middle. The DNA of the CDR3 is TGTGCTAGTGCGTTCCAGGGAGGCAATCAGCCCCAGCATTTT. Translating gives CASAFQGGNQPQHF.

This clonotype was picked up many times. The J gene is TRBJ2-1, the V gene TRBV28; 10 bases are a match to TRBD2. There are 16 residues in the CDR3. The V segment lost 3 bases and the J segment 8 bases; nucleotides outside the gene matches: 10. Germline V CDR1 and CDR2: MDHEN, SYDVKM. CDR3 sequence reads: CASSFSPRTSGHEQFF. In nucleotides, the CDR3 is TGTGCCAGCAGTTTCTCCCCCAGGACTAGCGGCCATGAGCAGTTCTTC.

There are many counts of this clonotype. This chain uses TRBV6-6 with TRBJ2-2; D perhaps matches TRBD1 (6 bases). CDR1 MNHNY and CDR2 SVGAGI come from the germline V gene (reference sequence). The CDR3 covers 14 residues. The germline V and J ends were trimmed by 6 bases and 4 bases, with 12 bases remaining between them. The CDR3 loop reads CASREQGSTGELFF. The CDR3 nucleotides are TGTGCCAGCAGGGAACAGGGTTCCACCGGGGAGCTGTTTTTT.

V and J are TRBV20-1 and TRBJ2-5; D perhaps matches TRBD1 (6 bases). Germline CDR1 is DFQATT and CDR2 is SNEGSKA (reference sequence). The CDR3 contains 14 residues. V lost 6 bases to trimming and J lost 2 bases, with 16 bases between them. The CDR3 sequence is CSASPTGPQETQYF. The CDR3 DNA follows: TGCAGTGCCTCCCCGACAGGACCACAAGAGACCCAGTACTTC.

In this sample, this clonotype turned up many times. This chain uses TRBV6-5 with TRBJ1-1, with 9 bases aligning to TRBD1. V was pared by 0 bases and J by 0 bases, with 11 bases of the junction left unmatched. Germline CDR1 MNHEY, CDR2 SVGAGI. This CDR3 contains 19 residues. CDR3: CASSYSLMDRGPMNTEAFF. CDR3 coding DNA: TGTGCCAGCAGTTACTCGCTAATGGACAGGGGCCCAATGAACACTGAAGCTTTCTTT.

This clonotype was observed at least ten times. V is TRBV2 and J is TRBJ1-3; perhaps TRBD1 as D (6 bases). Trimming removed 11 bases from V and 1 base from J, with 15 bases in between. CDR3 length: 14 residues. The V gene's germline CDR1 is SNHLY and CDR2 FYNNEI. This CDR3 reads CASQGGSSGNTIYF. In DNA form, the CDR3 reads TGTGCCTCGCAAGGGGGAAGTTCTGGAAACACCATATATTTT. Full variable domain (outside the CDR3, taken from reference TRBV2 and TRBJ1-3): EPEVTQTPSHQVTQMGQEVILRCVPISNHLYFYWYRQILGQKVEFLVSFYNNEISEKSEIFDDQFSVERPDGSNFTLKIRSTKLEDSAMYFCASQGGSSGNTIYFGEGSWLTVV.

This clonotype has at least ten counts. The chain couples TRBV7-2 to TRBJ1-4; 8 bases align to TRBD1. Germline CDR1 reads SGHTA; CDR2 reads FQGNSA. The CDR3 runs 15 residues. Losses at the gene ends were 4 bases for V and 7 bases for J; bases not matched to a gene: 8. CDR3 sequence: CASSYTQGALEKLFF. CDR3 nucleotides: TGTGCCAGCAGCTATACCCAGGGGGCGCTTGAAAAACTGTTTTTT.

This clonotype was seen repeatedly, ten times or more. The V gene is TRBV4-3, the J gene TRBJ2-7; D may be TRBD1 (6 bases). Germline V lookup: CDR1 LGHNA, CDR2 YSLEER. The CDR3 is 16 residues long. V lost 0 bases and J lost 4, with 16 bases in between. This CDR3 reads CASSQDLARQEYEQYF. CDR3 nucleotides: TGCGCCAGCAGCCAAGATTTAGCCCGACAGGAGTACGAGCAGTACTTC.

This clonotype was seen many times. The gene calls are TRBV7-6 and TRBJ2-3, with 10 bases fitting TRBD2. Per the germline V gene, CDR1 is SGHVS and CDR2 is FNYEAQ. Losses at the gene ends were 6 bases for V and 4 bases for J; bases not matched to a gene: 7. The CDR3 is 15 amino acids. CDR3 sequence: CASSSLAGESDTQYF. Here the CDR3 DNA reads TGTGCCAGCAGTTCGCTAGCGGGGGAATCAGATACGCAGTATTTT.